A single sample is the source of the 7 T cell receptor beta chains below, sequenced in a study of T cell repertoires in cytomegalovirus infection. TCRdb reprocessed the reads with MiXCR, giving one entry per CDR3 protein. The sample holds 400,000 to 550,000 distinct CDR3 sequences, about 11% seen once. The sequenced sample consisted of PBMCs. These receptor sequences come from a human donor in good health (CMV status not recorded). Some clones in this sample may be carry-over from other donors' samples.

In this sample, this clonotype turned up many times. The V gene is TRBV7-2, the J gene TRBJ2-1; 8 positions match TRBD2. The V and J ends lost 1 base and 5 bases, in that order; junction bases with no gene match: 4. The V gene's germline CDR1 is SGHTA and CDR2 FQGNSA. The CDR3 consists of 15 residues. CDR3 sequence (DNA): TGTGCCAGCAGCTTAGAGGGGACTAGTCACAATGAGCAGTTCTTC. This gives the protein CASSLEGTSHNEQFF.

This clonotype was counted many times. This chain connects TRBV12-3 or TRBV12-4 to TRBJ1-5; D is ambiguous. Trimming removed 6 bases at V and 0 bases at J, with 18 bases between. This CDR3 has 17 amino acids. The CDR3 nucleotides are TGTGCCAGCAGCCGGGGTACCGAGATATCTAGCAATCAGCCCCAGCATTTT. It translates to CASSRGTEISSNQPQHF.

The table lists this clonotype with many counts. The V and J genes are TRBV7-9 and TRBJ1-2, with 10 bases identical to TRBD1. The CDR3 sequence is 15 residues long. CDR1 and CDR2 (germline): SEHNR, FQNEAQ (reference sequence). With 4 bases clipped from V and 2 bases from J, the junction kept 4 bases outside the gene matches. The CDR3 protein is CASSSGQGLNYGYTF. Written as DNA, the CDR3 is TGTGCCAGCAGCTCGGGACAGGGGTTGAACTATGGCTACACCTTC.

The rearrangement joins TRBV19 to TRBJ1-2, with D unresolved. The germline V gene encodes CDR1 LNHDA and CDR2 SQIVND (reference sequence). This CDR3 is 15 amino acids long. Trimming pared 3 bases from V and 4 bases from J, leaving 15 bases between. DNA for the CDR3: TGTGCCAGTAGTATGGCCTCCAGTGTAAGCTATGGCTACACCTTC. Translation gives CASSMASSVSYGYTF.

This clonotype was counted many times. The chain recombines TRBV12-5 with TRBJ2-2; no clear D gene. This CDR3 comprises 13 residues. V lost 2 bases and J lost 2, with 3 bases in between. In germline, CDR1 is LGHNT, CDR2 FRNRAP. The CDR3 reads CASGLLNTGELFF. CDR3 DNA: TGTGCTAGTGGTTTGCTCAACACCGGGGAGCTGTTTTTT.

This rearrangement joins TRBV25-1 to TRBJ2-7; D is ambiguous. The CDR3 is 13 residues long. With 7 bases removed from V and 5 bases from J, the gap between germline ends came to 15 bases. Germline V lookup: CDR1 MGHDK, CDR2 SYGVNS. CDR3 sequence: CASKGPGPHEQYF. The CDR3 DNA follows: TGTGCCAGCAAAGGCCCGGGCCCCCACGAGCAGTACTTC.

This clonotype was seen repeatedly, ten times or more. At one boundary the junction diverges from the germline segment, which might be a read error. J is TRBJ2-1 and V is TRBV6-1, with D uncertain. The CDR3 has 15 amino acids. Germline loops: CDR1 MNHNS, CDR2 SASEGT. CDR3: CASIESRSSYNEQFF. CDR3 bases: TGTGCCAGCATTGAATCTAGAAGCTCCTACAATGAGCAGTTCTTC.